This TCR beta chain was identified in a study of blood T cell repertoires in COVID-19. Measured with immunoSEQ multiplex PCR; TCRdb has only the in-frame clones, and not every one. The sample records 250,000 to 300,000 clones, more than 75% being singletons. V gave up 4 bases and J gave up 0 bases, with 11 bases separating them. The length of the CDR3 is 15 residues. Germline V CDR1 and CDR2: SGHRS, YFSETQ. Sequencing input: PBMCs or T cells enriched from blood (not recorded which). This TCR was sampled from a man younger than 35 who had recovered from COVID-19. This sequence joins TRBV5-1 and TRBJ2-1; D is uncertain. CDR3 in DNA: TGCGCCAGCAGCCCAAATAGCCCCTCCTACAATGAGCAGTTCTTC. The encoded protein is CASSPNSPSYNEQFF.